The 24 T cell receptor beta chains below all came from one sample that was sequenced in a study of CD8 T cells in ankylosing spondylitis. In TCRdb, the 5' RACE reads were re-called with MiXCR into one record per CDR3 protein. This sample has fewer than 500,000 distinct CDR3 sequences, with 26% found just once. These receptors have no identified antigens. Notes on the study in general: What seemed typical of ankylosing spondylitis blood was a TCR beta motif built from eight highly homologous variants.

Sequenced input: blood, either unsorted or a sorted T cell fraction (not recorded which). All receptors derive from a male donor with ankylosing spondylitis.

This clonotype has more than one count but fewer than ten. The V call is TRBV12-3 or TRBV12-4, the J call TRBJ1-1; TRBD1 might be the D (5 bases). Trimming removed 3 bases from V and 5 bases from J, with 10 bases in between. The length of the CDR3 is 13 residues. CDR3 sequence (DNA): TGTGCCAGCAGTTTCAACCAGGGAACTGAAGCTTTCTTT. The encoded protein is CASSFNQGTEAFF.

In this sample, this clonotype turned up a few times. This chain links TRBV20-1 with TRBJ1-3; D possibly corresponds to TRBD1 (5 bases). Looked up from germline, CDR1 is DFQATT and CDR2 is SNEGSKA (reference sequence). Trimming cost V 6 bases and J 0 bases, with 9 bases left between them. This CDR3 is 13 amino acids long. The CDR3 DNA reads TGCAGTGCCAGACAGAACTCTGGAAACACCATATATTTT. Protein: CSARQNSGNTIYF.

There are many counts of this clonotype. The chain links TRBV28 to TRBJ2-7; D may be TRBD1 or TRBD2 (5 bases each). V was clipped by 5 bases and J by 7 bases, with 9 bases between them. Germline V gene data show CDR1 as MDHEN and CDR2 as SYDVKM. CDR3 length: 11 amino acids. In DNA form, the CDR3 reads TGTGCCAGCAGTCGGGGCGAAGAGCAGTACGTC. Translating gives CASSRGEEQYV.

This clonotype has a count of ten or more. This chain joins TRBV10-3 and TRBJ2-7; 8 bases are a match to TRBD1. With V trimmed by 6 bases and J by 6 bases, 4 bases remained unmatched. The CDR3 has 12 amino acids. Per the germline V gene, CDR1 is ENHRY and CDR2 is SYGVKD. The CDR3 region is CAISWTGSEQYF. For the CDR3, the DNA is TGTGCCATCAGCTGGACAGGGAGCGAGCAGTACTTC.

The genes are TRBV29-1 and TRBJ2-3; no definite D call. This CDR3 comprises 12 residues. Germline V CDR1 and CDR2: SQVTM, ANQGSEA. V lost 2 bases and J lost 4, with 7 bases in between. CDR3 in amino acids: CSVEQVSDTQYF. CDR3 bases: TGCAGCGTTGAACAGGTATCAGATACGCAGTATTTT.

This clonotype was seen a few times. The CDR3: CASSHGQGSRQAGELFF. The DNA for the CDR3 is TGCGCCAGCAGCCACGGACAGGGTTCAAGGCAGGCCGGGGAGCTGTTTTTT. The gene calls are TRBV5-1 and TRBJ2-2; 8 bases are shared with TRBD1. There are 17 residues in the CDR3. Germline trimming cut 4 bases from V and 6 bases from J; bases unmatched to any gene: 14. Per germline, CDR1 SGHRS and CDR2 YFSETQ.

V is TRBV11-2 and J is TRBJ2-2; D possibly corresponds to TRBD2 (6 bases). Trimming cost V 5 bases and J 3 bases, with 13 bases left between them. In germline, CDR1 is SGHAT, CDR2 FQNNGV. This CDR3 region has 15 residues. The CDR3 nucleotides read TGTGCCAGCAGCCCCCGGGACTTACACACCGGGGAGCTGTTTTTT. Translating gives CASSPRDLHTGELFF. Complete variable domain (other parts from reference TRBV11-2 and TRBJ2-2): EAGVAQSPRYKIIEKRQSVAFWCNPISGHATLYWYQQILGQGPKLLIQFQNNGVVDDSQLPKDRFSAERLKGVDSTLKIQPAKLEDSAVYLCASSPRDLHTGELFFGEGSRLTVL.

The chain joins TRBV20-1 to TRBJ2-1; TRBD1 agrees at 10 bases. The CDR3 contains 12 residues. Germline V gene sequence: CDR1 DFQATT, CDR2 SNEGSKA (reference sequence). This CDR3 reads CRPDRGGPSQFF. As DNA, the CDR3 is TGCAGGCCGGACAGGGGGGGTCCCTCCCAGTTCTTC.

The CDR3 sequence is CASSWGQEALAYTF. In DNA form, the CDR3 reads TGTGCCAGCAGCTGGGGACAGGAGGCCCTCGCCTACACCTTC. This sequence joins TRBV13 and TRBJ1-2; 8 positions match TRBD1. This CDR3 comprises 14 residues. V trimming: 4 bases; J trimming: 10 bases; junction bases outside the gene matches: 11. CDR1 PRHDT and CDR2 FYEKMQ come from the germline V gene (reference sequence). The full variable domain, in which reference TRBV13 and TRBJ1-2 provide the parts outside the CDR3, is AAGVIQSPRHLIKEKRETATLKCYPIPRHDTVYWYQQGPGQDPQFLISFYEKMQSDKGSIPDRFSAQQFSDYHSELNMSSLELGDSALYFCASSWGQEALAYTFGSGTRLTVV.

This clonotype has just a few counts. CDR3 nucleotides: TGTGCCAGCAGTAAACAGGCGACTCGGGTGGAACTGTTTTTT. Its translation: CASSKQATRVELFF. The V gene is TRBV6-2 or TRBV6-3, the J gene TRBJ1-4; D is possibly TRBD1 (5 bases). The CDR3 is made up of 14 amino acids. Germline CDR1 is MNHEY and CDR2 is SVGEGT. The V and J ends lost 5 bases and 12 bases respectively, with 19 bases between them.

The chain carries TRBV5-1 and TRBJ1-3; tentatively, D is TRBD1 (6 bases). CDR1 and CDR2 (germline): SGHRS, YFSETQ. The CDR3 extends over 16 amino acids. V was cut by 0 bases and J by 5 bases, with 15 bases left in between. Here the CDR3 DNA reads TGCGCCAGCAGCTTGGCCACGGGGGCATCCAGAAACACCATATATTTT. It specifies CASSLATGASRNTIYF.

In its sample, this clonotype was seen a few times. V is TRBV6-2 or TRBV6-3 and J is TRBJ2-7; TRBD2 is a possible D gene (7 bases). Trimming took off 6 bases at V and 3 bases at J, with 18 bases between the two ends. The germline V gene encodes CDR1 MNHEY and CDR2 SVGEGT. This CDR3 is 15 amino acids long. In DNA, the CDR3 is TGTGCCAGCAGACGGCGATCAGGGGACTACTACGAGCAGTACTTC. Encoded protein: CASRRRSGDYYEQYF.

The chain uses TRBV3-1 and TRBJ2-2; no clear D. The germline V gene has CDR1 LGHDT and CDR2 YNNKEL (reference sequence). The CDR3 has 12 residues. V shed 4 bases and J shed 7 bases, with 7 bases lying between them. CDR3 in amino acids: CASSPFDGELFF. The DNA of the CDR3 is TGTGCCAGCAGCCCCTTTGACGGGGAGCTGTTTTTT.

The rearrangement uses TRBV14 and TRBJ2-2, with 8 bases matching TRBD2. Germline CDR1 is SGHDN and CDR2 is FVKESK. The CDR3 spans 16 residues. The trim removed 5 bases at V and 2 bases at J, leaving 7 bases unmatched. CDR3 in amino acids: CASSFLAGRNTGELFF. The CDR3 DNA reads TGTGCCAGCAGCTTCCTAGCGGGTAGAAACACCGGGGAGCTGTTTTTT.

About this clonotype: Given a much more abundant clone one base away, this may be a read error. The chain employs TRBV27 and TRBJ1-1; D may be TRBD1 (5 bases). The germline V gene encodes CDR1 MNHEY and CDR2 SMNVEV (reference sequence). V shed 7 bases and J shed 1 base, with 13 bases lying between them. The CDR3 consists of 14 residues. The CDR3 spells CASTLLGGNTEAFF. DNA of the CDR3: TGTGCCAGCACCTTACTTGGGGGGAACACTGAAGCTTTCTTT.

The table lists this clonotype with a few counts. V is TRBV6-5 and J is TRBJ2-5; D call uncertain. The V gene's germline CDR1 is MNHEY and CDR2 SVGAGI. The V and J ends lost 4 bases and 1 base respectively, with 10 bases between them. This CDR3 contains 14 residues. The CDR3 region has the DNA TGTGCCAGCAGTTCCACCCGAACCCAAGAGACCCAGTACTTC. Protein sequence: CASSSTRTQETQYF.

The chain uses TRBV7-2 and TRBJ2-3; 8 bases are shared with TRBD2. Unmatched junction bases numbered 11, after V lost 5 bases and J lost 7 bases. Germline V gene sequence: CDR1 SGHTA, CDR2 FQGNSA. This CDR3 is built from 15 residues. In nucleotides, the CDR3 is TGTGCCAGCAGCCCCCCCGGGACTAGGTTCCATACGCAGTATTTT. Translated: CASSPPGTRFHTQYF.

CDR3 protein: CASSPDLAHGYTF. For the CDR3, the DNA is TGTGCCAGCAGCCCGGACCTTGCGCATGGCTACACCTTC. J is TRBJ1-2 and V is TRBV5-6; D not resolved. In germline, CDR1 is SGHDT, CDR2 YYEEEE. The CDR3 runs 13 residues. V lost 4 bases and J lost 6, with 13 bases in between.

This chain uses TRBV2 with TRBJ2-1, with a tentative D call TRBD1 (6 bases). This CDR3 has 13 amino acids. With 6 bases removed from V and 9 bases from J, the gap between germline ends came to 15 bases. Germline CDR1 reads SNHLY; CDR2 reads FYNNEI. In DNA form, the CDR3 reads TGTGCCAGCAGGGTGACAGGTTTAGGTGAGCAGTTCTTC. It yields the protein CASRVTGLGEQFF.

This clonotype was detected a few times. The genes are TRBV12-3 or TRBV12-4 and TRBJ1-5; TRBD1 might be the D (6 bases). The CDR3 totals 14 residues. Trimming left V 5 bases short and J 1 base short, with 9 bases between. CDR3 region: CASSRGGSNQPQHF. The CDR3 DNA reads TGTGCCAGCAGTAGGGGGGGGAGCAATCAGCCCCAGCATTTT.

The CDR3 DNA sequence: TGCAGCGTTGAAGAAGTCGGTGGAGCTTTCTTT. Its translation: CSVEEVGGAFF. The gene calls are TRBV29-1 and TRBJ1-1, with unresolved D. The CDR3 covers 11 residues. V was pared by 0 bases and J by 10 bases, with 9 bases between. CDR1 and CDR2 (germline): SQVTM, ANQGSEA.

This clonotype was counted between two and nine times. The rearrangement links TRBV20-1 to TRBJ2-1; 10 nucleotides align to TRBD2. J gave up 5 bases and V 6 bases, and 10 bases lay outside the gene matches. The CDR3 contains 15 residues. Germline CDR1 is DFQATT and CDR2 is SNEGSKA (reference sequence). CDR3 nucleotide sequence: TGCAGTGCCCAAAGAACTAGCGGGATCCACAATGAGCAGTTCTTC. Translated: CSAQRTSGIHNEQFF.

This clonotype showed up many times. The chain recombines TRBV7-7 with TRBJ2-1; 11 bases align to TRBD2. From germline, CDR1 is SSHAT and CDR2 FNYEAQ (reference sequence). The CDR3 has 15 amino acids. Trimming at V came to 1 base and at J to 6 bases, leaving 2 bases not matched to a gene. CDR3 sequence reads: CASSLETSGSNEQFF. DNA of the CDR3: TGTGCCAGCAGCTTAGAAACTAGCGGGAGCAATGAGCAGTTCTTC.

The rearrangement joins TRBV18 to TRBJ2-2, with D uncertain. V was pared by 4 bases and J by 11 bases, with 8 bases between. Germline CDR1 reads KGHSH; CDR2 reads LQKENI. CDR3 length: 11 amino acids. DNA for the CDR3: TGTGCCAGCTCACGTTCGTTAGAGCTGTTTTTT. Translation: CASSRSLELFF. The entire variable domain, with the rest obtained from reference TRBV18 and TRBJ2-2, is as follows: NAGVMQNPRHLVRRRGQEARLRCSPMKGHSHVYWYRQLPEEGLKFMVYLQKENIIDESGMPKERFSAEFPKEGPSILRIQQVVRGDSAAYFCASSRSLELFFGEGSRLTVL.